Listed below are T cell receptor beta chains from one sample, sequenced in a study of blood T cells in healthy people across ages. In TCRdb, the 5' RACE reads were re-called with MiXCR into one record per CDR3 protein. Of 700,000 or so distinct CDR3 sequences in the sample, 22% were seen once. Sequenced: blood. The source of these receptors is a man in his 70s in good health. Each CDR3 is given with its conserved first and last residue. The order of the fields is CDR3 length, V gene, D gene, CDR3 protein. D genes are given only for firm matches.

len: 13; v_gene: TRBV6-2/TRBV6-3; d_gene: TRBD1; CDR3aa: CASKDRVQDTQYF
len: 15; v_gene: TRBV6-2/TRBV6-3; d_gene: NA; CDR3aa: CASSSPLGMNTEAFF
len: 12; v_gene: TRBV24-1; d_gene: NA; CDR3aa: CATSGGGDIQYF
len: 14; v_gene: TRBV19; d_gene: TRBD2; CDR3aa: CASSASGSSDEQFF
len: 16; v_gene: TRBV7-9; d_gene: NA; CDR3aa: CASSFLAVSSYNEQFF
len: 15; v_gene: TRBV6-5; d_gene: NA; CDR3aa: CASSYSRKLGNGQFF
len: 12; v_gene: TRBV4-1; d_gene: NA; CDR3aa: CASSLKDNEQFF
len: 14; v_gene: TRBV2; d_gene: TRBD1; CDR3aa: CASSTDRSSYEQYF
len: 13; v_gene: TRBV3-1; d_gene: TRBD2; CDR3aa: CASGRLAEETQYF
len: 14; v_gene: TRBV19; d_gene: NA; CDR3aa: CASRLQVAAETQYF
len: 15; v_gene: TRBV12-3/TRBV12-4; d_gene: NA; CDR3aa: CASSLSPGANQPQHF
len: 14; v_gene: TRBV3-1; d_gene: TRBD1; CDR3aa: CASMHRQGSTEAFF
len: 19; v_gene: TRBV28; d_gene: TRBD2; CDR3aa: CASNTGTSGGPKGTDTQYF
len: 11; v_gene: TRBV19; d_gene: NA; CDR3aa: CASRWLQEQFF
len: 14; v_gene: TRBV20-1; d_gene: TRBD2; CDR3aa: CSALLAGGRNTQYF
len: 15; v_gene: TRBV27; d_gene: NA; CDR3aa: CASSSLGGFAETQYF
len: 13; v_gene: TRBV3-1; d_gene: NA; CDR3aa: CASSPGGVGEQFF
len: 15; v_gene: TRBV3-1; d_gene: TRBD2; CDR3aa: CASSQEGLAGWIQFF
len: 17; v_gene: TRBV20-1; d_gene: NA; CDR3aa: CSARDPEGDRLNTEAFF
len: 14; v_gene: TRBV6-2/TRBV6-3; d_gene: TRBD2; CDR3aa: CASRTSGRANEQFF
len: 17; v_gene: TRBV7-9; d_gene: NA; CDR3aa: CASSLAGTYSGANVLTF
len: 14; v_gene: TRBV5-5; d_gene: NA; CDR3aa: CASSSRVPGTEAFF
len: 14; v_gene: TRBV7-9; d_gene: TRBD1; CDR3aa: CASSLEGALEKLFF
len: 16; v_gene: TRBV29-1; d_gene: NA; CDR3aa: CSVEDQRDPGINEQFF
len: 13; v_gene: TRBV11-2; d_gene: NA; CDR3aa: CATSQGVNEKLFF
len: 15; v_gene: TRBV6-6; d_gene: NA; CDR3aa: CASSYLLEFNEKLFF
len: 17; v_gene: TRBV5-1; d_gene: TRBD1; CDR3aa: CASSFQSGGSGVDTQYF
len: 15; v_gene: TRBV7-9; d_gene: NA; CDR3aa: CASRPRGVSNSPLHF
len: 12; v_gene: TRBV20-1; d_gene: NA; CDR3aa: CSAQTGNTEAFF
len: 15; v_gene: TRBV27; d_gene: NA; CDR3aa: CASSLSHGPGNTIYF
len: 15; v_gene: TRBV13; d_gene: TRBD1; CDR3aa: CASSLGDRANSPLHF
len: 13; v_gene: TRBV4-1; d_gene: NA; CDR3aa: CASSQGGTTEAFF
len: 14; v_gene: TRBV20-1; d_gene: NA; CDR3aa: CSARDESAVQTRVF
len: 17; v_gene: TRBV12-3/TRBV12-4; d_gene: NA; CDR3aa: CASSGFRSRGVPDTQYF
len: 13; v_gene: TRBV11-3; d_gene: NA; CDR3aa: CASSEQGPGTQYF
len: 14; v_gene: TRBV11-2; d_gene: NA; CDR3aa: CASSLTGRRETQYF
len: 13; v_gene: TRBV29-1; d_gene: TRBD1; CDR3aa: CSARGGQGQPQHF
len: 14; v_gene: TRBV5-1; d_gene: NA; CDR3aa: CASSLIQDGETQYF
len: 17; v_gene: TRBV11-2; d_gene: TRBD2; CDR3aa: CASSLVAGGQTYNEQFF
len: 13; v_gene: TRBV18; d_gene: NA; CDR3aa: CASSPLGDSPLHF
len: 15; v_gene: TRBV5-1; d_gene: TRBD1; CDR3aa: CASSSGTGDGNTIYF
len: 17; v_gene: TRBV18; d_gene: NA; CDR3aa: CASSPSQGLRENQPQHF
len: 15; v_gene: TRBV18; d_gene: TRBD2; CDR3aa: CASSSLAGDISEQFF
len: 13; v_gene: TRBV7-2; d_gene: NA; CDR3aa: CASSPLYGNERFF
len: 13; v_gene: TRBV29-1; d_gene: NA; CDR3aa: CSAGVREAYGYTF
len: 15; v_gene: TRBV11-2; d_gene: NA; CDR3aa: CASSRPGTQNTEAFF
len: 16; v_gene: TRBV6-1; d_gene: NA; CDR3aa: CASSLRTTSGTDTQYF
len: 15; v_gene: TRBV20-1; d_gene: NA; CDR3aa: CSARDPEGGGEKLFF
len: 13; v_gene: TRBV5-1; d_gene: NA; CDR3aa: CASRVDSDYGYTF
len: 16; v_gene: TRBV27; d_gene: TRBD2; CDR3aa: CAGSPYLGGGTYEQYF